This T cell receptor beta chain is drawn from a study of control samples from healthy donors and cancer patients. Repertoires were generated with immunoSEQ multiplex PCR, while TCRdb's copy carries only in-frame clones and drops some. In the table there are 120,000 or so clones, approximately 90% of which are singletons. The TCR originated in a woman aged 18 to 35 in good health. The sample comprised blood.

The CDR3 region has the DNA TGCGCCAGCAGCTCCACCGCAGGGGGGAACACCGGGGAGCTGTTTTTT. This codes for CASSSTAGGNTGELFF. The V gene is TRBV5-1, the J gene TRBJ2-2, with TRBD1 identical over 7 bases. Germline CDR1 and CDR2: SGHRS and YFSETQ. With V trimmed by 3 bases and J by 1 base, 6 bases remained unmatched. The CDR3 extends over 16 amino acids.